These T cell receptor beta chains were read from a single sample in a study of identical twins. MiXCR, applied by TCRdb to the 5' RACE reads, yields one record per CDR3 protein. The sample records 400,000 to 550,000 distinct CDR3 sequences, roughly an eighth being singletons. This same sample was also part of a study on yellow fever vaccine responses in identical twins.

Source material: CD4+ T cells sorted from blood. The receptors stem from a woman under 30 in good health. Both conserved end residues are part of each CDR3. Fields, in order: clone size, J gene, V gene, D gene, CDR3 DNA, CDR3 protein. A D gene is named only where the DNA matches it firmly. Not every row has a clone size; where given, it reads once, few, many or a size class.

clone size: -; J gene: TRBJ2-1; V gene: TRBV14; D gene: -; CDR3 DNA: TGTGCCAGCAGCCAAGTTACCGGGAACCTTTTCAATGAGCAGTTCTTC; CDR3 protein: CASSQVTGNLFNEQFF
clone size: few; J gene: TRBJ2-7; V gene: TRBV5-1; D gene: -; CDR3 DNA: TGCGCCAGCAGCTTGAATACAGGGCTTTCCTACGAGCAGTACTTC; CDR3 protein: CASSLNTGLSYEQYF
clone size: -; J gene: TRBJ2-1; V gene: TRBV20-1; D gene: -; CDR3 DNA: TGCAGTGCTAGCAGGGTTGGCAATGAGCAGTTCTTC; CDR3 protein: CSASRVGNEQFF
clone size: few; J gene: TRBJ2-5; V gene: TRBV2; D gene: TRBD1; CDR3 DNA: TGTGCCAGCGGACAGGGGGCTTTCCAAGAGACCCAGTACTTC; CDR3 protein: CASGQGAFQETQYF
clone size: few; J gene: TRBJ2-6; V gene: TRBV15; D gene: -; CDR3 DNA: TGTGCCACCAGCAGAGAATCAGTCTCTGGGGCCAACGTCCTGACTTTC; CDR3 protein: CATSRESVSGANVLTF
clone size: few; J gene: TRBJ2-2; V gene: TRBV18; D gene: -; CDR3 DNA: TGTGCCAGCTCACCGATCCCGGGGGAGCTGTTTTTT; CDR3 protein: CASSPIPGELFF
clone size: few; J gene: TRBJ2-2; V gene: TRBV3-1; D gene: TRBD1; CDR3 DNA: TGTGCCAGCAGCACGACAGGGGGCTTACGGGAGCTGTTTTTT; CDR3 protein: CASSTTGGLRELFF
clone size: many; J gene: TRBJ1-2; V gene: TRBV12-3/TRBV12-4; D gene: -; CDR3 DNA: TGTGCCAGCAGTTCTCGAATAGGTGGCTACACCTTC; CDR3 protein: CASSSRIGGYTF
clone size: -; J gene: TRBJ2-7; V gene: TRBV11-2; D gene: -; CDR3 DNA: TGTGCCAGCAGTAGATTTACCTACGAGCAGTACTTC; CDR3 protein: CASSRFTYEQYF
clone size: -; J gene: TRBJ1-6; V gene: TRBV7-2; D gene: TRBD1; CDR3 DNA: TGTGCCAGCAGCTTAGAAGGACAGGCTAATTCACCCCTCCACTTT; CDR3 protein: CASSLEGQANSPLHF
clone size: once; J gene: TRBJ2-5; V gene: TRBV20-1; D gene: TRBD2; CDR3 DNA: TGCACCGCCCTTACTAGCGGGGGTTGGGAGACCCAGTACTTC; CDR3 protein: CTALTSGGWETQYF
clone size: few; J gene: TRBJ1-2; V gene: TRBV2; D gene: -; CDR3 DNA: TGTGCCAGAGTTAGGTGGGACACGAATTATGGCTACACCTTC; CDR3 protein: CARVRWDTNYGYTF
clone size: once; J gene: TRBJ2-3; V gene: TRBV5-1; D gene: -; CDR3 DNA: TGCGCCAGCAGTGGATCAGGGGGGACAGATACGCAGTATTTT; CDR3 protein: CASSGSGGTDTQYF
clone size: -; J gene: TRBJ2-7; V gene: TRBV20-1; D gene: TRBD2; CDR3 DNA: TGCAGTGCTAGGGGACTAGCGGTCCTCTACGAGCAGTACTTC; CDR3 protein: CSARGLAVLYEQYF
clone size: -; J gene: TRBJ2-1; V gene: TRBV10-3; D gene: -; CDR3 DNA: TGTGCCATCAAGGACGCCGACTCCTACAATGAGCAGTTCTTC; CDR3 protein: CAIKDADSYNEQFF
clone size: -; J gene: TRBJ2-1; V gene: TRBV9; D gene: -; CDR3 DNA: TGTGCCAGCAGCGGACAACTAAGCTTCGGAGAGCAGTTCTTC; CDR3 protein: CASSGQLSFGEQFF
clone size: few; J gene: TRBJ2-7; V gene: TRBV11-3; D gene: TRBD1; CDR3 DNA: TGTGCCACCTCCGTGGGACAGGGACCCTACGAGCAGTACTTC; CDR3 protein: CATSVGQGPYEQYF
clone size: few; J gene: TRBJ2-2; V gene: TRBV12-3/TRBV12-4; D gene: TRBD2; CDR3 DNA: TGTGCCAGCAGTACCCCAGGCGGGAGTAACACCGGGGAGCTGTTTTTT; CDR3 protein: CASSTPGGSNTGELFF
clone size: many; J gene: TRBJ2-5; V gene: TRBV9; D gene: -; CDR3 DNA: TGTGCCAGCAGCCCTAGAGCCTCCGTTAGGGAGACCCAGTACTTC; CDR3 protein: CASSPRASVRETQYF
clone size: -; J gene: TRBJ2-5; V gene: TRBV6-2/TRBV6-3; D gene: -; CDR3 DNA: TGTGCCAGCAGACCCGAGGAGAACCAAGAGACCCAGTACTTC; CDR3 protein: CASRPEENQETQYF
clone size: -; J gene: TRBJ2-4; V gene: TRBV3-1; D gene: TRBD1; CDR3 DNA: TGTGCCAGCAGCCGGGACAGGGCGTTGAACATTCAGTACTTC; CDR3 protein: CASSRDRALNIQYF
clone size: few; J gene: TRBJ2-1; V gene: TRBV11-2; D gene: -; CDR3 DNA: TGTGCCAGCGCTAGCGATGGTGAGCAGTTCTTC; CDR3 protein: CASASDGEQFF
clone size: many; J gene: TRBJ2-1; V gene: TRBV7-3; D gene: -; CDR3 DNA: TGTGCCAGCAGCCCGGAGAGTGGGACCACGAGAAATGAGCAGTTCTTC; CDR3 protein: CASSPESGTTRNEQFF
clone size: few; J gene: TRBJ2-7; V gene: TRBV19; D gene: -; CDR3 DNA: TGTGCCAGTAGTATAGGACAAGGTTTCTACGAGCAGTACTTC; CDR3 protein: CASSIGQGFYEQYF
clone size: few; J gene: TRBJ2-4; V gene: TRBV28; D gene: -; CDR3 DNA: TGTGCCAGCAGTTCGTTAAAGGGGGGCGAGGGGGCCAAAAACATTCAGTACTTC; CDR3 protein: CASSSLKGGEGAKNIQYF
clone size: -; J gene: TRBJ1-2; V gene: TRBV7-6; D gene: TRBD1; CDR3 DNA: TGTGCCAGCAGCTTAGGGCCAGGGACAGGATCTTATGGCTACACCTTC; CDR3 protein: CASSLGPGTGSYGYTF
clone size: -; J gene: TRBJ2-7; V gene: TRBV7-9; D gene: TRBD1; CDR3 DNA: TGTGCCAGCAGCTTAGCGGGTGCAGGGGGCTACGAGCAGTACTTC; CDR3 protein: CASSLAGAGGYEQYF
clone size: few; J gene: TRBJ2-1; V gene: TRBV15; D gene: TRBD2; CDR3 DNA: TGTGCCACCAGCAGCGGGACTAGCGGCTACAATGAGCAGTTCTTC; CDR3 protein: CATSSGTSGYNEQFF
clone size: few; J gene: TRBJ2-7; V gene: TRBV19; D gene: -; CDR3 DNA: TGTGCCAGTAGTATGGGGAATCGACCCTACGAGCAGTACTTC; CDR3 protein: CASSMGNRPYEQYF
clone size: few; J gene: TRBJ1-6; V gene: TRBV6-5; D gene: -; CDR3 DNA: TGTGCCAGCAGTTACGGAAGGGGGTCACCCCTCCACTTT; CDR3 protein: CASSYGRGSPLHF
clone size: few; J gene: TRBJ2-2; V gene: TRBV18; D gene: -; CDR3 DNA: TGTGCCAGCTCATCTAGACGGGACGGGGAGCTGTTTTTT; CDR3 protein: CASSSRRDGELFF
clone size: few; J gene: TRBJ2-4; V gene: TRBV29-1; D gene: -; CDR3 DNA: TGCAGCGTTGAGGGAGTGGGTTTAGGCAAAAACATTCAGTACTTC; CDR3 protein: CSVEGVGLGKNIQYF
clone size: few; J gene: TRBJ1-1; V gene: TRBV2; D gene: -; CDR3 DNA: TGTGCCAGCAGTGTCAGAGGGACCCCGAACACTGAAGCTTTCTTT; CDR3 protein: CASSVRGTPNTEAFF
clone size: -; J gene: TRBJ2-7; V gene: TRBV7-2; D gene: TRBD1; CDR3 DNA: TGTGCCAGCAGCCTGTCACCGGGACAGATGTACGAGCAGTACTTC; CDR3 protein: CASSLSPGQMYEQYF
clone size: -; J gene: TRBJ2-5; V gene: TRBV7-2; D gene: -; CDR3 DNA: TGTGCCAGCAGTCTTAAAGGGAAGACCCAGTACTTC; CDR3 protein: CASSLKGKTQYF
clone size: few; J gene: TRBJ2-7; V gene: TRBV20-1; D gene: TRBD1; CDR3 DNA: TGCAGTACGCCGACAGGGACCTACGAGCAGTACTTC; CDR3 protein: CSTPTGTYEQYF
clone size: few; J gene: TRBJ2-5; V gene: TRBV2; D gene: TRBD1; CDR3 DNA: TGTGCCAGCACATGGGACAGGGTCAGGGAGACCCAGTACTTC; CDR3 protein: CASTWDRVRETQYF
clone size: -; J gene: TRBJ2-2; V gene: TRBV6-2/TRBV6-3; D gene: TRBD1; CDR3 DNA: TGTGCCAGCAGTTCTCCGGGACAGGGGGACCCGAACACCGGGGAGCTGTTTTTT; CDR3 protein: CASSSPGQGDPNTGELFF
clone size: -; J gene: TRBJ2-7; V gene: TRBV15; D gene: TRBD2; CDR3 DNA: TGTGCCACCAGCAGTGCCGAGGTGGCGGGAGACGAGCAGTACTTC; CDR3 protein: CATSSAEVAGDEQYF
clone size: -; J gene: TRBJ1-5; V gene: TRBV2; D gene: -; CDR3 DNA: TGTGCCAGCAGCCTCACACCGGAAAGCAATCAGCCCCAGCATTTT; CDR3 protein: CASSLTPESNQPQHF
clone size: many; J gene: TRBJ2-1; V gene: TRBV29-1; D gene: TRBD2; CDR3 DNA: TGCAGCGTTGTGAGACTGGGCGGGAGAGGGAGATATGAGCAGTTCTTC; CDR3 protein: CSVVRLGGRGRYEQFF
clone size: -; J gene: TRBJ2-5; V gene: TRBV12-3/TRBV12-4; D gene: -; CDR3 DNA: TGTGCCAGCACCCTAAGTGGGAGAGAGACCCAGTACTTC; CDR3 protein: CASTLSGRETQYF